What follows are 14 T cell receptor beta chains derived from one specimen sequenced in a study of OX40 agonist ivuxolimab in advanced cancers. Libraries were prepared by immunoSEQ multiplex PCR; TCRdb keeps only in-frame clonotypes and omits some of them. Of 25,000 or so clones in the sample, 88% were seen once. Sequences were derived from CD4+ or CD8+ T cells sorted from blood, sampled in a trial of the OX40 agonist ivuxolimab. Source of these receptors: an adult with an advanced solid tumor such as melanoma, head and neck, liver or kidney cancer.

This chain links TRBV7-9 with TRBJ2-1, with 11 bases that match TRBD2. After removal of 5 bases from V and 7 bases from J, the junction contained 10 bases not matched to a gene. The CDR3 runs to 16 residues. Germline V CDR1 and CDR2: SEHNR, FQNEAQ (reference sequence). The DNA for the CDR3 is TGTGCCAGCAGCGTATTCGGGACTAGCGGAAAGAATGAGCAGTTCTTC. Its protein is CASSVFGTSGKNEQFF.

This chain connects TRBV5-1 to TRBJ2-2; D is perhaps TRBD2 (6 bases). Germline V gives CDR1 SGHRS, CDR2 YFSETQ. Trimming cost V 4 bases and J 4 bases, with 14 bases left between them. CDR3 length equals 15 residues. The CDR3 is CASSDGGGGTGELFF. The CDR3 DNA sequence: TGCGCCAGCAGCGACGGTGGGGGAGGCACCGGGGAGCTGTTTTTT.

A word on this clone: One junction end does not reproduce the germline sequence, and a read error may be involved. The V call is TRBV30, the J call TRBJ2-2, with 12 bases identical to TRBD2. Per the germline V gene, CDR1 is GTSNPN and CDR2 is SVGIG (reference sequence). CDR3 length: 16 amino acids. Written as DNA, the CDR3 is TGTGCCTGGAGGCGACTAGCGGGAGATAGTGCCCGGGGAGCTGTTTTT. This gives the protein CAWRRLAGDSARGAVF.

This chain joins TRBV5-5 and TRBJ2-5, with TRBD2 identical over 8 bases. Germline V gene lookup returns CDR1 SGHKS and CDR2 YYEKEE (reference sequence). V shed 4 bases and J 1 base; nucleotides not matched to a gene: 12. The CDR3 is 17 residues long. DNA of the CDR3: TGTGCCAGCAGCCCCCAGTCAGGCGGGAGGCTCCAAGAGACCCAGTACTTC. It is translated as CASSPQSGGRLQETQYF.

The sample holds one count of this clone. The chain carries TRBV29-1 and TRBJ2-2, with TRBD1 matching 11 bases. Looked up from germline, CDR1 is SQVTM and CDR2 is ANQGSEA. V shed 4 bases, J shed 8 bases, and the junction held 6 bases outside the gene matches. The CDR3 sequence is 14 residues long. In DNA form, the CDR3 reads TGCAGCGTTGGGACAGGGGGCATCAAAGGGGAGCTGTTTTTT. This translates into CSVGTGGIKGELFF.

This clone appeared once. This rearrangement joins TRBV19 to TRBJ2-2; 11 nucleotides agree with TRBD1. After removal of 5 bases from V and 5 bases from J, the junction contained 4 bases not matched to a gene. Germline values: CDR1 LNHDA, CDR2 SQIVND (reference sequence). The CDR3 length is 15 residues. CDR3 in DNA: TGTGCCAGTAGTGGCCGGGACAGGGGGACCGGGGAGCTGTTTTTT. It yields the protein CASSGRDRGTGELFF.

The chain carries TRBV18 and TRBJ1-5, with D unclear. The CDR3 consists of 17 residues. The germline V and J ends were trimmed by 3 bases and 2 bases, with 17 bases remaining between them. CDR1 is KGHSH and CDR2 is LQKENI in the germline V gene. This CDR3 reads CASSPPSDLWGNQPQHF. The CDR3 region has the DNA TGTGCCAGCTCACCCCCCTCCGATTTGTGGGGCAATCAGCCCCAGCATTTT.

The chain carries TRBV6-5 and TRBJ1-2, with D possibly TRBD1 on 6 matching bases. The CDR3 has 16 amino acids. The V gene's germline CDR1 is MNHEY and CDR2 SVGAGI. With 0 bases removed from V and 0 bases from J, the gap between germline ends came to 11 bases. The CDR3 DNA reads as TGTGCCAGCAGTTACTCTCGGACAGAAACTAACTATGGCTACACCTTC. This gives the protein CASSYSRTETNYGYTF.

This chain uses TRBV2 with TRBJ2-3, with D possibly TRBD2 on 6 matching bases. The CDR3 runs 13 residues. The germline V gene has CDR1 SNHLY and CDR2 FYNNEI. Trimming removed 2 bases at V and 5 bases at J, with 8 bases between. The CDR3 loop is CASSEMGGDTQYF. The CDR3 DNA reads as TGTGCCAGCAGTGAAATGGGGGGAGATACGCAGTATTTT.

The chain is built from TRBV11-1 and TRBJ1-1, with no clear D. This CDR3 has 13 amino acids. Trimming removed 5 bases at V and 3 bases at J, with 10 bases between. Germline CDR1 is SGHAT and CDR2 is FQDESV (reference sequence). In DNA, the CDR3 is TGTGCCAGCAGCCCTGACACCTACACTGAAGCTTTCTTT. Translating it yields CASSPDTYTEAFF.

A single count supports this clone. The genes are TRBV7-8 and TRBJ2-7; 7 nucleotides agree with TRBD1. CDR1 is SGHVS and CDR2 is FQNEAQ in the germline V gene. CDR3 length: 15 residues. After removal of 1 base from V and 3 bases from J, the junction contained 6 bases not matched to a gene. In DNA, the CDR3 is TGTGCCAGCAGCTTAGACCCGGGACAGAGCTACGAGCAGTACTTC. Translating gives CASSLDPGQSYEQYF. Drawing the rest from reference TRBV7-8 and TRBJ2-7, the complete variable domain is GAGVSQSPRYKVAKRGQDVALRCDPISGHVSLFWYQQALGQGPEFLTYFQNEAQLDKSGLPSDRFFAERPEGSVSTLKIQRTQQEDSAVYLCASSLDPGQSYEQYFGPGTRLTVT.

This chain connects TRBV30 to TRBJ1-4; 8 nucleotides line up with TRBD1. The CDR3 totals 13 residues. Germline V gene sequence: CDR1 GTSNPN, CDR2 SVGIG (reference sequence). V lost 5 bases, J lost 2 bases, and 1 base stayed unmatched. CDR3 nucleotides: TGTGCCTGGGCAGGGGGCACTAATGAAAAACTGTTTTTT. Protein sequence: CAWAGGTNEKLFF.

The CDR3 DNA reads as TGTGCCAGCACTCCAGACAGGGGTGGGGAAAAACTGTTTTTT. It specifies CASTPDRGGEKLFF. The chain recombines TRBV9 with TRBJ1-4, with 8 nucleotides matching TRBD1. V lost 6 bases to trimming and J lost 8 bases; unmatched junction nucleotides: 9. This CDR3 region has 14 residues. Germline V CDR1 and CDR2: SGDLS, YYNGEE.

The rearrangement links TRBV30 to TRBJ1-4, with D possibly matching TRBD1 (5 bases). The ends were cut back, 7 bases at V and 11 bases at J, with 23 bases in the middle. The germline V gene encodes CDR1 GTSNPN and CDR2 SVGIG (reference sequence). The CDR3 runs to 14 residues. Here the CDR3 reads CASNRGPQEGKLFF. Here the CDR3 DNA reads TGTGCCTCAAACCGGGGCCCCCAGGAAGGGAAACTGTTTTTT.